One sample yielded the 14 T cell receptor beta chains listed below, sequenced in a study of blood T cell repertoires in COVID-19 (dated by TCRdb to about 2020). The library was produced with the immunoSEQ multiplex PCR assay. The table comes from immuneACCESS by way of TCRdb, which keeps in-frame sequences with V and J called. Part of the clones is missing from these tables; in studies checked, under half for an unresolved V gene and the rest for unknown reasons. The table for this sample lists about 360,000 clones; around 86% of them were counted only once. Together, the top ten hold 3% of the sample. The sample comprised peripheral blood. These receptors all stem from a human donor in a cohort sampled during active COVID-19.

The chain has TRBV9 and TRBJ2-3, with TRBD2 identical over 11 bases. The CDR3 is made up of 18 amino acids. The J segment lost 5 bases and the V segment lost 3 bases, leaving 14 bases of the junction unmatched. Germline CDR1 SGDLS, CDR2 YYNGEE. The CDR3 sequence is CASSGRLAGGPTRDTQYF. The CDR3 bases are TGTGCCAGCAGCGGGAGGCTAGCGGGGGGACCGACTAGAGATACGCAGTATTTT.

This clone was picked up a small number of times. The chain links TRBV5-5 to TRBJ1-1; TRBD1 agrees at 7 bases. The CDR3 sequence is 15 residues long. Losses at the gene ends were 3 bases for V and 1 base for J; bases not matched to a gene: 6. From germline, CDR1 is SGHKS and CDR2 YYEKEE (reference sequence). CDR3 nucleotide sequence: TGTGCCAGCAGCTCTACCGGGACAGAGAACACTGAAGCTTTCTTT. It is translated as CASSSTGTENTEAFF. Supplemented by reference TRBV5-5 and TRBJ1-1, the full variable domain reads DAGVTQSPTHLIKTRGQQVTLRCSPISGHKSVSWYQQVLGQGPQFIFQYYEKEERGRGNFPDRFSARQFPNYSSELNVNALLLGDSALYLCASSSTGTENTEAFFGQGTRLTVV.

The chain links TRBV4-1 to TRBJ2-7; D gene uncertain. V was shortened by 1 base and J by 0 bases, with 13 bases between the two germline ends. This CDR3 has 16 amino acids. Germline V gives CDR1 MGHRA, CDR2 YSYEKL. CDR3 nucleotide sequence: TGCGCCAGCAGCCAAGCCTACCCTCCTAGCTCCTACGAGCAGTACTTC. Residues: CASSQAYPPSSYEQYF.

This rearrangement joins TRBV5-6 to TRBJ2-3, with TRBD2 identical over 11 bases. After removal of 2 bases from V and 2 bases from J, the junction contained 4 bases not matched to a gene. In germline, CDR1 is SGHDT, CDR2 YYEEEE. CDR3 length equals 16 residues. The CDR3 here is CASSFGTSGSTDTQYF. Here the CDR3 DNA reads TGTGCCAGCAGCTTTGGGACTAGCGGATCCACAGATACGCAGTATTTT.

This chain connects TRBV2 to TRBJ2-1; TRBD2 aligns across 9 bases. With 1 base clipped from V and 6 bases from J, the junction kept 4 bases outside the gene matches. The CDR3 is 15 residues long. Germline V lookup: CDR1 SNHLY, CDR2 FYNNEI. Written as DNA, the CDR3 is TGTGCCAGCAGTGAAGGCGGGGGGGCCGTCAATGAGCAGTTCTTC. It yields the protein CASSEGGGAVNEQFF.

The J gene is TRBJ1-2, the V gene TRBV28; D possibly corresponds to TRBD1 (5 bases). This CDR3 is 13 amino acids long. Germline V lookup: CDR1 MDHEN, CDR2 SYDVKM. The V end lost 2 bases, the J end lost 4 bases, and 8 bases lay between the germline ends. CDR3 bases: TGTGCCAGCAGTTTACAGGGCCTCTATGGCTACACCTTC. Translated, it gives CASSLQGLYGYTF.

CDR3 sequence (DNA): TGTGCCAGCAGCCAAGAATGGATGGGTCGGGATTCGCAGTATTTT. Protein sequence: CASSQEWMGRDSQYF. The chain joins TRBV14 to TRBJ2-3; D perhaps matches TRBD2 (5 bases). Per the germline V gene, CDR1 is SGHDN and CDR2 is FVKESK. V was trimmed by 0 bases and J by 10 bases, leaving 17 bases between them. The CDR3 length is 15 residues.

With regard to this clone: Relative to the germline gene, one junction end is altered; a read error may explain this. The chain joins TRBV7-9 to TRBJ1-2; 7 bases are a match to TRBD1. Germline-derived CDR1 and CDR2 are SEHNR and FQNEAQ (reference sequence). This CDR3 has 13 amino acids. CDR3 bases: TGTGCCAGCAGCCTAGTACGAGAAGGGGGCCCGTCCTTC. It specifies CASSLVREGGPSF.

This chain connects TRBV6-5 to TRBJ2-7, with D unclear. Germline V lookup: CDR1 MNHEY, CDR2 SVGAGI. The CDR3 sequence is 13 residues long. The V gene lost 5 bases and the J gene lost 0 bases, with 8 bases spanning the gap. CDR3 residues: CASSRTSSYEQYF. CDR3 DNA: TGTGCCAGCAGTCGCACCAGCTCCTACGAGCAGTACTTC.

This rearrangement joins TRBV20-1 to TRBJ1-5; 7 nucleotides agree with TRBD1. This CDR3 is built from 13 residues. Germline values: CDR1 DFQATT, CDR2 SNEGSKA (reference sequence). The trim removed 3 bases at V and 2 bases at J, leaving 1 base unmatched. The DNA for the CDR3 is TGCAGTGCTAGTGGGACAGGCAATCAGCCCCAGCATTTT. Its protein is CSASGTGNQPQHF.

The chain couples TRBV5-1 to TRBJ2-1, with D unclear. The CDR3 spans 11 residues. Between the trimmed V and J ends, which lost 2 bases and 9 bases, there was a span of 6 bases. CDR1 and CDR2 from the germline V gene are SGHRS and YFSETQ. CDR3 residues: CASSFGVEQFF. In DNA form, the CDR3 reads TGCGCCAGCAGCTTCGGAGTTGAGCAGTTCTTC. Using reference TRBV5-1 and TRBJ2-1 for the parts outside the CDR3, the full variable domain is KAGVTQTPRYLIKTRGQQVTLSCSPISGHRSVSWYQQTPGQGLQFLFEYFSETQRNKGNFPGRFSGRQFSNSRSEMNVSTLELGDSALYLCASSFGVEQFFGPGTRLTVL.

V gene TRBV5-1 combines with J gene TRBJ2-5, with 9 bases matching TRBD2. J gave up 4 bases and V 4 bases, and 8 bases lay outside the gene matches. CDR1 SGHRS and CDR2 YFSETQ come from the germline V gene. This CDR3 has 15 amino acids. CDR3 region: CASSRAGGTIETQYF. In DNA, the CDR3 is TGCGCCAGCAGCAGAGCGGGGGGTACGATAGAGACCCAGTACTTC.

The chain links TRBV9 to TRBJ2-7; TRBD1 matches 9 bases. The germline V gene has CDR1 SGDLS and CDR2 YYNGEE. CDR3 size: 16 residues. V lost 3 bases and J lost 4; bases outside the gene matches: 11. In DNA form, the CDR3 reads TGTGCCAGCAGCGCCGGTGGACAGGGGAAATTTTACGAGCAGTACTTC. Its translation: CASSAGGQGKFYEQYF.

CDR3 DNA sequence: TGTGCCAGCTCACCACAACAGGGGGCCGTTAATGAAAAACTGTTTTTT. Protein: CASSPQQGAVNEKLFF. The chain joins TRBV18 to TRBJ1-4; 9 bases agree with TRBD1. The ends lost 1 base at V and 4 bases at J; junction bases unmatched: 4. The CDR3 is 16 residues long. Germline assignment: CDR1 KGHSH and CDR2 LQKENI.